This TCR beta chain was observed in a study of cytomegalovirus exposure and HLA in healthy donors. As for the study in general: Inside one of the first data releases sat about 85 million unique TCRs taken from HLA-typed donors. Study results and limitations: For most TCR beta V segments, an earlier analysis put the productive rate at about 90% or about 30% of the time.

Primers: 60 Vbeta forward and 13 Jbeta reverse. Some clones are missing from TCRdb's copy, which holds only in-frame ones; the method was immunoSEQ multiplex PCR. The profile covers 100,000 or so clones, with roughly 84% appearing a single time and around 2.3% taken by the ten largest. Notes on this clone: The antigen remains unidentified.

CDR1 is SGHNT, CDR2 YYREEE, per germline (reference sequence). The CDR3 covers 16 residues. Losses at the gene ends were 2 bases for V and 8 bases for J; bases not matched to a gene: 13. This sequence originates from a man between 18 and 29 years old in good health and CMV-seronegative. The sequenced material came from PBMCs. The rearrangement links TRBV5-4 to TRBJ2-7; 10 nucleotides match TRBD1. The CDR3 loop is CASSFSGTGVPYKQYF. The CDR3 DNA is TGTGCCAGCAGCTTTTCCGGGACAGGGGTCCCTTACAAGCAGTACTTC.